One and the same sample provided the 25 T cell receptor beta chains below, sequenced in a study of beta chain features in type 1 diabetes. The study reverse transcribed the entire isolated RNA, so it sequenced expressed TCRB transcripts. The table came from immunoSEQ multiplex PCR; TCRdb's copy has only in-frame clones and leaves some out. The sample includes approximately 730,000 clones, roughly 12% seen only once; the top ten take 0.02% to 0.025%. No antigen has been identified for these receptors. Study-level results: People with Type 1 diabetes carried modestly yet significantly shorter TCRB CDR3s in all four CD4+ subsets.

Sequencing was carried out using naive CD4+ T cells from blood. Receptors were obtained from a man aged 18 to 30 with type 1 diabetes.

This clone came up a few times. The chain is built from TRBV6-6 and TRBJ2-1; TRBD1 agrees at 7 bases. Germline V gives CDR1 MNHNY, CDR2 SVGAGI (reference sequence). With V trimmed by 8 bases and J by 7 bases, 8 bases remained unmatched. The CDR3 is made up of 13 amino acids. The CDR3 coding sequence is TGTGCCAGCGGGACGGGACAGATGAATGAGCAGTTCTTC. The encoded protein is CASGTGQMNEQFF.

In this sample, this clone turned up a few times. J is TRBJ2-1 and V is TRBV7-3; D is unclear. CDR3 length: 13 amino acids. V shed 4 bases and J shed 6 bases, with 10 bases lying between them. Germline values: CDR1 SGHTA, CDR2 FQGTGA. CDR3 sequence (DNA): TGTGCCAGCAGCTCCTCAGCCTCCAATGAGCAGTTCTTC. This codes for CASSSSASNEQFF.

The V and J genes are TRBV7-9 and TRBJ1-1; D is ambiguous. This CDR3 comprises 12 residues. The germline CDR1 and CDR2 sequences are SEHNR and FQNEAQ (reference sequence). The V gene lost 2 bases and the J gene lost 3 bases, with 4 bases spanning the gap. CDR3 bases: TGTGCCAGCAGCTTATTATACACTGAAGCTTTCTTT. This gives the protein CASSLLYTEAFF.

This clone showed up just a few times. J is TRBJ2-6 and V is TRBV4-1; perhaps TRBD1 as D (5 bases). The V gene lost 2 bases and the J gene lost 2 bases, with 13 bases spanning the gap. CDR3 length equals 17 residues. Germline CDR1 and CDR2: MGHRA and YSYEKL. For the CDR3, the DNA is TGCGCCAGCAGCCAACTTCGCAGGGCCCCTGGGGCCAACGTCCTGACTTTC. Protein product: CASSQLRRAPGANVLTF.

This clone was counted a few times. V usage is TRBV7-2 and J usage is TRBJ1-5; 7 nucleotides line up with TRBD1. Germline CDR1 is SGHTA and CDR2 is FQGNSA. CDR3 length equals 14 residues. V trimming: 8 bases; J trimming: 3 bases; junction bases outside the gene matches: 7. CDR3 sequence (DNA): TGTGCCAGCTTCACGGGACAGCCCAATCAGCCCCAGCATTTT. Translating gives CASFTGQPNQPQHF.

This clone was detected only a few times. V gene TRBV28 combines with J gene TRBJ2-5; D is possibly TRBD1 or TRBD2 (5 bases each). Per the germline V gene, CDR1 is MDHEN and CDR2 is SYDVKM. CDR3 length: 14 amino acids. V was pared by 5 bases and J by 0 bases, with 10 bases between. The CDR3 loop reads CASSPGTDQETQYF. The CDR3 DNA is TGTGCCAGCAGTCCTGGGACGGACCAAGAGACCCAGTACTTC.

V usage is TRBV4-1 and J usage is TRBJ1-2; 11 nucleotides match TRBD1. CDR3 length: 15 amino acids. V was pared by 3 bases and J by 7 bases, with 7 bases of the junction left unmatched. CDR1 and CDR2 from the germline V gene are MGHRA and YSYEKL. CDR3 sequence: CASSHPDRGRGGYTF. The CDR3 DNA follows: TGCGCCAGCAGCCATCCGGACAGGGGGCGGGGTGGCTACACCTTC.

About this clone: The junction departs from germline at one end; a sequencing error may be responsible. The chain recombines TRBV7-7 with TRBJ2-5; TRBD2 is a possible D gene (5 bases). The V gene's germline CDR1 is SSHAT and CDR2 FNYEAQ (reference sequence). This CDR3 is 18 amino acids long. In nucleotides, the CDR3 is TGTGCTAGCAGCTTATTCCGCCCAGCCCGGGATGAAAAAGAGACCCAGTACTTC. Amino acids: CASSLFRPARDEKETQYF.

V usage is TRBV2 and J usage is TRBJ1-2, with D unresolved. CDR1 is SNHLY, CDR2 FYNNEI, per germline. CDR3 length: 11 amino acids. Trimming took 2 bases from V and 7 from J, leaving 5 bases between them. The CDR3 protein is CASSERSGYTF. The CDR3 DNA sequence: TGTGCCAGCAGTGAAAGGAGTGGCTACACCTTC.

The V and J genes are TRBV5-1 and TRBJ1-5, with a tentative D call TRBD1 (6 bases). The V and J ends lost 4 bases and 7 bases respectively, with 12 bases between them. From germline, CDR1 is SGHRS and CDR2 YFSETQ. This CDR3 has 13 amino acids. The CDR3 coding sequence is TGCGCCAGCAGCCAGGGGTTGGGGCAGCCCCAGCATTTT. Protein: CASSQGLGQPQHF.

This clone was seen more than once but under ten times. The gene calls are TRBV28 and TRBJ2-3, with TRBD1 matching over 10 bases. The CDR3 totals 15 residues. Germline values: CDR1 MDHEN, CDR2 SYDVKM. V shed 5 bases and J 4 bases; nucleotides not matched to a gene: 6. The CDR3 DNA reads as TGTGCCAGCAGTCGGGGACAGGGGCTAGCAGATACGCAGTATTTT. Encoded protein: CASSRGQGLADTQYF.

This clone was recorded a few times. The V and J genes are TRBV7-9 and TRBJ2-7; D might be TRBD1 (6 bases). There are 13 residues in the CDR3. V was cut by 1 base and J by 6 bases, with 10 bases left in between. From germline, CDR1 is SEHNR and CDR2 FQNEAQ (reference sequence). The CDR3 DNA reads as TGTGCCAGCAGCTTAGGGGGGCCCTCCGAGCAGTACTTC. Translation gives CASSLGGPSEQYF. The full variable domain, in which reference TRBV7-9 and TRBJ2-7 provide the parts outside the CDR3, is DTGVSQNPRHKITKRGQNVTFRCDPISEHNRLYWYRQTLGQGPEFLTYFQNEAQLEKSRLLSDRFSAERPKGSFSTLEIQRTEQGDSAMYLCASSLGGPSEQYFGPGTRLTVT.

This clone appeared a few times. The chain uses TRBV7-9 and TRBJ2-7; D gene unclear. V lost 2 bases and J 5 bases, leaving 7 bases between the germline ends. CDR1 SEHNR and CDR2 FQNEAQ come from the germline V gene (reference sequence). This CDR3 is 12 amino acids long. In DNA form, the CDR3 reads TGTGCCAGCAGCTTAATAGGCCACGAGCAGTACTTC. This gives the protein CASSLIGHEQYF.

This clone turned up a few times. V gene TRBV5-1 combines with J gene TRBJ1-6, with D perhaps matching TRBD1 (5 bases). V was shortened by 2 bases and J by 5 bases, with 14 bases between the two germline ends. Germline V gene sequence: CDR1 SGHRS, CDR2 YFSETQ. This CDR3 has 16 residues. This CDR3 reads CASSFQVAGNNSPLHF. CDR3 nucleotide sequence: TGCGCCAGCAGCTTCCAGGTGGCAGGGAATAATTCACCCCTCCACTTT.

The J gene is TRBJ2-7, the V gene TRBV5-1, with 7 bases matching TRBD1. Unmatched junction bases numbered 9, after V lost 4 bases and J lost 2 bases. CDR3 length equals 15 residues. Germline V CDR1 and CDR2: SGHRS, YFSETQ. In nucleotides, the CDR3 is TGCGCCAGCAGCCCGGGACAGTCTTCCACCTACGAGCAGTACTTC. This translates into CASSPGQSSTYEQYF.

The chain is built from TRBV5-1 and TRBJ2-3; no firm D call. Germline V CDR1 and CDR2: SGHRS, YFSETQ. The CDR3 spans 14 residues. V gave up 0 bases and J gave up 4 bases, with 9 bases separating them. The CDR3 sequence: CASSLGSEPDTQYF. The CDR3 nucleotides are TGCGCCAGCAGCTTGGGCAGCGAGCCAGATACGCAGTATTTT.

The chain has TRBV9 and TRBJ2-4; 7 bases are shared with TRBD1. CDR3 length equals 14 residues. Losses at the gene ends were 3 bases for V and 8 bases for J; bases not matched to a gene: 8. Germline V lookup: CDR1 SGDLS, CDR2 YYNGEE. The CDR3 nucleotides are TGTGCCAGCAGCGCGACAGGGACCGGGGACATTCAGTACTTC. It translates to CASSATGTGDIQYF.

This clone was found a few times. This sample includes further DNA sequences coding for the same CDR3. The rearrangement joins TRBV18 to TRBJ2-5, with no clear D. V lost 5 bases and J lost 4, with 2 bases in between. Germline V gives CDR1 KGHSH, CDR2 LQKENI. The CDR3 runs 10 residues. CDR3 region: CASSSETQYF. CDR3 DNA: TGTGCCAGCTCATCAGAGACCCAGTACTTC. Based on the CDR3 plus reference TRBV18 and TRBJ2-5, the full variable domain is NAGVMQNPRHLVRRRGQEARLRCSPMKGHSHVYWYRQLPEEGLKFMVYLQKENIIDESGMPKERFSAEFPKEGPSILRIQQVVRGDSAAYFCASSSETQYFGPGTRLLVL.

This clone was counted a few times. The chain has TRBV7-2 and TRBJ1-6; possibly TRBD1 for D (6 bases). CDR1 and CDR2 (germline): SGHTA, FQGNSA. The length of the CDR3 is 17 residues. Between the trimmed V and J ends, which lost 7 bases and 0 bases, there was a span of 16 bases. The CDR3 reads CASTQGQRGSYNSPLHF. The CDR3 coding sequence is TGTGCCAGCACCCAAGGACAGAGAGGCTCCTATAATTCACCCCTCCACTTT. Filled out from reference TRBV7-2 and TRBJ1-6, the complete variable domain reads GAGVSQSPSNKVTEKGKDVELRCDPISGHTALYWYRQSLGQGLEFLIYFQGNSAPDKSGLPSDRFSAERTGGSVSTLTIQRTQQEDSAVYLCASTQGQRGSYNSPLHFGNGTRLTVT.

CDR3 coding DNA: TGTGCCAGCTCCCGAGGGGGCTCCTACGAGCAGTACTTC. It codes for CASSRGGSYEQYF. The chain is built from TRBV18 and TRBJ2-7; D might be TRBD1 (6 bases). Germline CDR1 KGHSH, CDR2 LQKENI. This CDR3 has 13 amino acids. Trimming cost V 6 bases and J 0 bases, with 9 bases left between them.

The sample holds a few counts of this clone. Additional DNA sequences in this sample encode the identical CDR3. This chain uses TRBV19 with TRBJ2-3, with 9 bases matching TRBD2. Germline CDR1 is LNHDA and CDR2 is SQIVND (reference sequence). The CDR3 has 15 residues. With 1 base clipped from V and 1 base from J, the junction kept 0 bases outside the gene matches. The CDR3 reads CASSIVAGGTDTQYF. Written as DNA, the CDR3 is TGTGCCAGTAGTATAGTAGCGGGGGGCACAGATACGCAGTATTTT.

This sequence joins TRBV7-2 and TRBJ1-2, with 10 bases lining up with TRBD1. Germline V gene data show CDR1 as SGHTA and CDR2 as FQGNSA. The CDR3 loop spans 14 amino acids. Germline trimming cut 3 bases from V and 8 bases from J; bases unmatched to any gene: 6. CDR3 coding DNA: TGTGCCAGCAGCTTTCGACAGGGGGCAAGAGGCTACACCTTC. It encodes CASSFRQGARGYTF. The whole variable domain, remainder taken from reference TRBV7-2 and TRBJ1-2, is GAGVSQSPSNKVTEKGKDVELRCDPISGHTALYWYRQSLGQGLEFLIYFQGNSAPDKSGLPSDRFSAERTGGSVSTLTIQRTQQEDSAVYLCASSFRQGARGYTFGSGTRLTVV.

This chain uses TRBV6-6 with TRBJ2-3, with TRBD1 matching over 9 bases. CDR3 length: 13 residues. The J segment lost 6 bases and the V segment lost 6 bases, leaving 4 bases of the junction unmatched. Germline CDR1 is MNHNY and CDR2 is SVGAGI (reference sequence). Here the CDR3 reads CASSGQGSDTQYF. The CDR3 DNA reads as TGTGCCAGCAGCGGACAGGGGTCCGATACGCAGTATTTT.

This clone was found a few times. This chain links TRBV7-9 with TRBJ1-6, with D perhaps TRBD1 (6 bases). The germline CDR1 and CDR2 sequences are SEHNR and FQNEAQ (reference sequence). Trimming stripped 0 bases from V and 10 bases from J, with 16 bases between. The CDR3 contains 16 residues. This CDR3 is CASSLAGAGPWSPLHF. DNA of the CDR3: TGTGCCAGCAGCTTAGCGGGGGCAGGCCCCTGGTCACCCCTCCACTTT.

This clone was detected only a few times. The chain links TRBV7-9 to TRBJ1-1, with D possibly TRBD1 on 5 matching bases. Trimming took off 5 bases at V and 1 base at J, with 14 bases between the two ends. The CDR3 covers 15 residues. CDR1 and CDR2 from the germline V gene are SEHNR and FQNEAQ (reference sequence). The CDR3: CASSLAGRENTEAFF. Here the CDR3 DNA reads TGTGCCAGCAGCCTCGCAGGGAGGGAGAACACTGAAGCTTTCTTT.